The 10 T cell receptor beta chains in this list originate from one sample, sequenced in a study of shared clonotypes between healthy human individuals. Some clones are missing from TCRdb's copy, which holds only in-frame ones; the method was immunoSEQ multiplex PCR. The sample consists of approximately 1,000,000 clones, 60% to 85% of them appearing once. Sequencing used memory CD4+ T cells from PBMCs. Subset given: CD45RA-negative fraction. The source is a man younger than 35 in good health. Some clones in this sample may be carry-over from other donors' samples.

The J gene is TRBJ2-3, the V gene TRBV11-2; possibly TRBD1 or TRBD2 for D (6 bases each). V lost 1 base and J 6 bases, leaving 17 bases between the germline ends. CDR3 length equals 16 residues. In germline, CDR1 is SGHAT, CDR2 FQNNGV. CDR3 in DNA: TGTGCCAGCAGCTTAGGGGGGGCGGCTAGAGGCGATACGCAGTATTTT. This translates into CASSLGGAARGDTQYF.

On this clone itself: The identical CDR3 is also encoded by other nucleotide sequences in the sample. The genes are TRBV5-1 and TRBJ2-3; perhaps TRBD2 as D (5 bases). The CDR3 is 13 amino acids. V dropped 6 bases and J dropped 6 bases, with 14 bases sitting between them. CDR1 is SGHRS, CDR2 YFSETQ, per germline. CDR3 coding DNA: TGCGCCAGCAAGGAGACGGGCGGGGATACGCAGTATTTT. Residues: CASKETGGDTQYF.

On this clone: A much bigger clone sits one base away, suggesting this may be a read error. The rearrangement joins TRBV6-5 to TRBJ2-7; unclear D gene. Germline CDR1 and CDR2: MNHEY and SVGAGI. This CDR3 contains 11 residues. V lost 5 bases and J lost 2, with 4 bases in between. The CDR3 DNA sequence: TGTGCCAGCAGTGCCACCTACGAGCAGTACTTC. It is translated as CASSATYEQYF.

This chain uses TRBV27 with TRBJ2-4, with 7 bases lining up with TRBD2. V gave up 3 bases and J gave up 7 bases; unmatched junction bases: 3. This CDR3 contains 13 residues. Germline CDR1 is MNHEY and CDR2 is SMNVEV (reference sequence). The chain's CDR3 is CASSFGRRNIQYF. The CDR3 nucleotides are TGTGCCAGCAGTTTCGGGAGGCGGAACATTCAGTACTTC.

The V gene is TRBV7-3, the J gene TRBJ2-6; unclear D gene. V dropped 5 bases and J dropped 4 bases, with 9 bases sitting between them. There are 14 residues in the CDR3. Germline CDR1 reads SGHTA; CDR2 reads FQGTGA. Here the CDR3 DNA reads TGTGCCAGCAGCCCCCAGCCCGGGGCCAACGTCCTGACTTTC. Translated: CASSPQPGANVLTF.

This clone was detected once. This sequence joins TRBV2 and TRBJ2-3; 9 bases are a match to TRBD1. The germline CDR1 and CDR2 sequences are SNHLY and FYNNEI. With V trimmed by 4 bases and J by 12 bases, 5 bases remained unmatched. The CDR3 is made up of 12 amino acids. The CDR3 bases are TGTGCCAGCAGTGGTGGACAGGGGAGTCAGTATTTT. Translating it yields CASSGGQGSQYF.

The chain employs TRBV28 and TRBJ2-2, with D possibly TRBD1 on 6 matching bases. With 6 bases removed from V and 6 bases from J, the gap between germline ends came to 11 bases. CDR1 is MDHEN, CDR2 SYDVKM, per germline. The CDR3 length is 13 residues. The CDR3 spells CASSPRQAGELFF. CDR3 nucleotides: TGTGCCAGCAGCCCTAGACAGGCCGGGGAGCTGTTTTTT.

The V gene is TRBV30, the J gene TRBJ2-1, with 8 bases aligning to TRBD2. Germline lookup yields CDR1 GTSNPN and CDR2 SVGIG (reference sequence). The CDR3 has 14 amino acids. With V trimmed by 4 bases and J by 1 base, 3 bases remained unmatched. In DNA form, the CDR3 reads TGTGCCTGGAAAAGCGGGAGTTCCTACAATGAGCAGTTCTTC. Encoded protein: CAWKSGSSYNEQFF.

V gene TRBV5-1 combines with J gene TRBJ2-3, with 7 bases matching TRBD1. The germline CDR1 and CDR2 sequences are SGHRS and YFSETQ. The CDR3 length is 15 residues. V shed 4 bases and J 3 bases; nucleotides not matched to a gene: 8. CDR3: CASSARGLGTDTQYF. CDR3 in DNA: TGCGCCAGCAGCGCGAGGGGGCTAGGAACAGATACGCAGTATTTT.

This chain joins TRBV9 and TRBJ2-6; D perhaps matches TRBD2 (6 bases). Trimming shortened V by 3 bases and J by 0 bases, and 13 bases separated the two germline ends. From germline, CDR1 is SGDLS and CDR2 YYNGEE. This CDR3 is 17 amino acids long. The CDR3 DNA reads as TGTGCCAGCAGCGCCCAAGCGGGCCGCTCTGGGGCCAACGTCCTGACTTTC. This sequence encodes CASSAQAGRSGANVLTF.